Each of the 19 T cell receptor beta chains below was sequenced from the same sample in a study of cytomegalovirus exposure and HLA in healthy donors. Some clones are missing from TCRdb's copy, which holds only in-frame ones; the method was immunoSEQ multiplex PCR. This repertoire shows roughly 250,000 clones, more than 75% found once; its top ten account for 1% to 1.5%. The sequencing sample was made of PBMCs. The receptors here all came from a woman aged 30 to 39 in good health and CMV-seropositive.

The V call is TRBV5-6, the J call TRBJ2-2, with D possibly matching TRBD2 (6 bases). The CDR3 spans 16 residues. Germline V lookup: CDR1 SGHDT, CDR2 YYEEEE. Trimming cost V 4 bases and J 3 bases, with 16 bases left between them. CDR3 in DNA: TGTGCCAGCAGCCTTTCTCGGGGGTACTACACCGGGGAGCTGTTTTTT. Its protein product is CASSLSRGYYTGELFF. The full variable domain, with the rest looked up from reference TRBV5-6 and TRBJ2-2, is DAGVTQSPTHLIKTRGQQVTLRCSPKSGHDTVSWYQQALGQGPQFIFQYYEEEERQRGNFPDRFSGHQFPNYSSELNVNALLLGDSALYLCASSLSRGYYTGELFFGEGSRLTVL.

V is TRBV4-2 and J is TRBJ2-2, with 10 positions matching TRBD2. The V gene's germline CDR1 is LGHNA and CDR2 YNFKEQ. This CDR3 has 17 residues. V lost 5 bases and J lost 4; bases outside the gene matches: 10. CDR3 sequence: CASSEGVAGGSTGELFF. The CDR3 DNA sequence: TGTGCCAGCAGCGAAGGTGTAGCGGGAGGTAGCACCGGGGAGCTGTTTTTT.

The CDR3 coding sequence is TGCGCCAGCAGTCCCGGGACAGGGGGCGATACCTTTTATCAGCCCCAGCATTTT. It translates to CASSPGTGGDTFYQPQHF. V gene TRBV10-1 combines with J gene TRBJ1-5; 12 bases are shared with TRBD1. V lost 5 bases and J lost 5; bases outside the gene matches: 13. Germline V gives CDR1 WNHNN, CDR2 SYGVQD (reference sequence). This CDR3 spans 18 amino acids.

The chain uses TRBV11-1 and TRBJ2-7; TRBD2 matches at 7 bases. This CDR3 comprises 13 residues. With V trimmed by 5 bases and J by 5 bases, 6 bases remained unmatched. Germline CDR1 reads SGHAT; CDR2 reads FQDESV (reference sequence). The CDR3 is CASSAWRENEQYF. The DNA of the CDR3 is TGTGCCAGCAGCGCATGGCGGGAGAACGAGCAGTACTTC.

This clone was picked up one time. The V gene is TRBV28, the J gene TRBJ2-2; weak D call: TRBD2 (7 bases). The CDR3 is 16 amino acids. Germline loops: CDR1 MDHEN, CDR2 SYDVKM. V lost 3 bases, J lost 5 bases, and 16 bases lay in between. DNA of the CDR3: TGTGCCAGCAGTTTCGTGGGGGGAGGGGGGACCGGGGAGCTGTTTTTT. This translates into CASSFVGGGGTGELFF.

This clone was recorded a few times. The chain has TRBV5-1 and TRBJ1-5; unclear D gene. Germline V CDR1 and CDR2: SGHRS, YFSETQ. There are 16 residues in the CDR3. V shed 2 bases and J shed 1 base, with 13 bases lying between them. The CDR3 here is CASSFGPLASNQPQHF. CDR3 coding DNA: TGCGCCAGCAGCTTCGGACCACTAGCAAGCAATCAGCCCCAGCATTTT.

This chain joins TRBV5-1 and TRBJ1-2; 7 positions agree with TRBD1. J lost 2 bases, V lost 0 bases, and 1 base had no gene match. This CDR3 spans 14 amino acids. Germline values: CDR1 SGHRS, CDR2 YFSETQ. The CDR3 nucleotides read TGCGCCAGCAGCTTGGGGACAGGAAACTATGGCTACACCTTC. Encoded protein: CASSLGTGNYGYTF.

Worth noting for this clone: Distinct nucleotide sequences in the sample also encode this CDR3. The V and J genes are TRBV5-1 and TRBJ2-7; 7 bases match TRBD2. The CDR3 length is 14 residues. Germline V gives CDR1 SGHRS, CDR2 YFSETQ. Trimming cost V 0 bases and J 0 bases; bases outside gene matches: 0. CDR3 sequence (DNA): TGCGCCAGCAGCTTGGGCGGGAGCTCCTACGAGCAGTACTTC. It translates to CASSLGGSSYEQYF.

The chain has TRBV19 and TRBJ1-1; TRBD1 might be the D (6 bases). Trimming left V 3 bases short and J 0 bases short, with 11 bases between. Germline loops: CDR1 LNHDA, CDR2 SQIVND (reference sequence). This CDR3 spans 15 amino acids. CDR3 sequence (DNA): TGTGCCAGTAGTATTAAGGGGGATATGAACACTGAAGCTTTCTTT. The encoded protein is CASSIKGDMNTEAFF. Drawing the rest from reference TRBV19 and TRBJ1-1, the complete variable domain is DGGITQSPKYLFRKEGQNVTLSCEQNLNHDAMYWYRQDPGQGLRLIYYSQIVNDFQKGDIAEGYSVSREKKESFPLTVTSAQKNPTAFYLCASSIKGDMNTEAFFGQGTRLTVV.

J is TRBJ1-5 and V is TRBV10-3, with 7 bases fitting TRBD1. Germline-derived CDR1 and CDR2 are ENHRY and SYGVKD. J gave up 6 bases and V 5 bases, and 7 bases lay outside the gene matches. This CDR3 is built from 14 residues. In nucleotides, the CDR3 is TGTGCCATCAGTACAGGGGCGGGAGGTCAGCCCCAGCATTTT. Protein product: CAISTGAGGQPQHF.

This chain links TRBV7-9 with TRBJ2-5; TRBD2 might be the D (5 bases). CDR1 SEHNR and CDR2 FQNEAQ come from the germline V gene (reference sequence). The CDR3 totals 14 residues. V lost 1 base to trimming and J lost 4 bases, with 10 bases between them. This chain's CDR3 is CASSLGGIAETQYF. The CDR3 DNA is TGTGCCAGCAGCTTAGGAGGGATTGCAGAGACCCAGTACTTC.

V usage is TRBV5-1 and J usage is TRBJ2-7; 8 positions agree with TRBD1. CDR3 length equals 15 residues. From germline, CDR1 is SGHRS and CDR2 YFSETQ. Losses at the gene ends were 4 bases for V and 3 bases for J; bases not matched to a gene: 9. CDR3 residues: CASSPQGGSGYEQYF. DNA of the CDR3: TGCGCCAGCAGCCCACAGGGGGGCTCGGGCTACGAGCAGTACTTC.

This clone was observed a handful of times. V gene TRBV5-1 combines with J gene TRBJ1-1; D remains ambiguous. The germline gives CDR1 SGHRS, CDR2 YFSETQ. The CDR3 contains 11 residues. Trimming took 4 bases from V and 5 from J, leaving 6 bases between them. DNA for the CDR3: TGCGCCAGCAGCGCCGGGACTGAAGCTTTCTTT. It yields the protein CASSAGTEAFF.

V gene TRBV5-1 combines with J gene TRBJ2-1, with TRBD2 identical over 13 bases. Trimming took 6 bases from V and 8 from J; bases not matched to a gene: 5. The CDR3 extends over 14 amino acids. Germline assignment: CDR1 SGHRS and CDR2 YFSETQ. CDR3 protein: CASKLAGGPDEQFF. CDR3 in DNA: TGCGCCAGCAAACTAGCGGGAGGGCCCGATGAGCAGTTCTTC.

The V gene is TRBV15, the J gene TRBJ1-1; D gene ambiguous. Trimming stripped 3 bases from V and 6 bases from J, with 14 bases between. This CDR3 spans 14 amino acids. Germline-derived CDR1 and CDR2 are LNHNV and YYDKDF (reference sequence). CDR3 sequence reads: CATSSRAGKAEAFF. In nucleotides, the CDR3 is TGTGCCACCAGCAGCCGGGCGGGCAAGGCTGAAGCTTTCTTT. The full variable domain, with the rest looked up from reference TRBV15 and TRBJ1-1, is DAMVIQNPRYQVTQFGKPVTLSCSQTLNHNVMYWYQQKSSQAPKLLFHYYDKDFNNEADTPDNFQSRRPNTSFCFLDIRSPGLGDTAMYLCATSSRAGKAEAFFGQGTRLTVV.

This chain uses TRBV4-1 with TRBJ1-5; perhaps TRBD1 as D (5 bases). The CDR3 totals 15 residues. The V gene lost 4 bases and the J gene lost 0 bases, with 10 bases spanning the gap. Germline assignment: CDR1 MGHRA and CDR2 YSYEKL. The CDR3 loop reads CASSPQGNSNQPQHF. The CDR3 DNA reads TGCGCCAGCAGCCCCCAGGGCAATAGCAATCAGCCCCAGCATTTT.

As DNA, the CDR3 is TGTGCCAGCAGCCCCGTCTCCCTAACCAACAATGAGCAGTTCTTC. Translation: CASSPVSLTNNEQFF. The V and J genes are TRBV4-2 and TRBJ2-1; D is uncertain. The CDR3 is made up of 15 amino acids. Germline CDR1 is LGHNA and CDR2 is YNFKEQ. V was trimmed by 4 bases and J by 5 bases, leaving 15 bases between them.

The V call is TRBV28, the J call TRBJ1-5, with D possibly being TRBD1 (6 bases). This CDR3 spans 15 amino acids. CDR1 is MDHEN, CDR2 SYDVKM, per germline. Trimming stripped 7 bases from V and 4 bases from J, with 17 bases between. The CDR3 DNA follows: TGTGCCAGCAACACGAAGGGGGGGAGGAATCAGCCCCAGCATTTT. It translates to CASNTKGGRNQPQHF. The full variable domain, with the rest looked up from reference TRBV28 and TRBJ1-5, is DVKVTQSSRYLVKRTGEKVFLECVQDMDHENMFWYRQDPGLGLRLIYFSYDVKMKEKGDIPEGYSVSREKKERFSLILESASTNQTSMYLCASNTKGGRNQPQHFGDGTRLSIL.

The chain links TRBV28 to TRBJ2-1; maybe TRBD2 (6 bases). This CDR3 comprises 16 residues. CDR1 and CDR2 from the germline V gene are MDHEN and SYDVKM. The V end was cut by 3 bases, the J end by 4 bases, with 16 bases between. CDR3 sequence: CASSFGEASEYNEQFF. DNA of the CDR3: TGTGCCAGCAGTTTTGGAGAGGCTAGCGAGTACAATGAGCAGTTCTTC.